This T cell receptor (beta chain) was identified during a study of blood T cells in healthy people across ages. Background on the study: Using template switching, researchers captured about one barcoded beta molecule for each two T cells.

Points from the study as a whole: Considered underestimates were the diversity estimates obtained from one million T cells.

No fewer than 7 million PBMCs went into each sample. As for this clonotype: Its specificity is not known.

The CDR3 runs 16 residues. The germline V gene encodes CDR1 MNHNS and CDR2 SASEGT. V gave up 7 bases and J gave up 0 bases; unmatched junction bases: 3. A second about 7 to 11 cycle PCR used barcoded and J-beta primers. Template switching added a 12-random-nucleotide identifier to every cDNA molecule. One entry per CDR3 protein, called by TCRdb with MiXCR from the 5' RACE reads. The top ten hold 7.7% of the sample, which has some 1.5 million distinct CDR3 sequences, approximately 30% seen once. The clonotype originates from a woman in her 30s in good health. The chain couples TRBV6-1 to TRBJ1-4; TRBD1 agrees at 12 bases. The sequencing sample was made of blood. The CDR3 nucleotides read TGTGCCAGCAAGGGACAGGGGGCATCAACTAATGAAAAACTGTTTTTT. This gives the protein CASKGQGASTNEKLFF.